This TCR beta chain was captured by sequencing in a study of T cell repertoires in cytomegalovirus infection. Via MiXCR, TCRdb re-called the reads, giving one row per CDR3 protein. The sample has 150,000 to 200,000 distinct CDR3 sequences; under 15% are singletons. The CDR3 sequence is 15 residues long. V was pared by 3 bases and J by 4 bases, with 14 bases between. Germline loops: CDR1 SGHNT, CDR2 YYREEE (reference sequence). This clonotype has ten or more counts. This TCR was sampled from a human donor in good health (CMV status not recorded). Some clones in this sample may be carry-over from other donors' samples. The chain combines TRBV5-4 with TRBJ1-3; D is possibly TRBD1 (6 bases). The specimen was PBMCs. The CDR3 nucleotides are TGTGCCAGCAGCTCATACAGGGACTACGGAAACACCATATATTTT. Translated: CASSSYRDYGNTIYF. Based on the CDR3 plus reference TRBV5-4 and TRBJ1-3, the full variable domain is ETGVTQSPTHLIKTRGQQVTLRCSSQSGHNTVSWYQQALGQGPQFIFQYYREEENGRGNFPPRFSGLQFPNYSSELNVNALELDDSALYLCASSSYRDYGNTIYFGEGSWLTVV.